The source of this T cell receptor beta chain is a study of identical twins (dated by TCRdb to about 2016). The study in broad terms: To test whether fetal clonotypes persist, this study deep-sequenced TCR alpha and beta repertoires from monozygotic twins, from unrelated adults of various ages, and from cord blood. To rule out contamination, the twin experiments were replicated at different times with different library preparation protocols. Beyond this particular receptor, the publication reports: Fewer insertions were carried by abundant cord blood beta clonotypes; a weaker similar trend was observed in young adult naive repertoires, while no such trend was observed in memory repertoires. Out-of-frame TCR alpha sequences shared between twins showed an excess of low generation-probability sequences compared with coincidental sharing between unrelated individuals. Excess twin sharing in beta out-of-frame sequences was weaker because fewer shared sequences lowered the signal-to-noise ratio. In monozygotic twins, recombination models systematically underestimated out-of-frame TCR alpha sharing, but the models matched the sharing seen between unrelated individuals. Zero-insertion analyses could be partly confounded by invariant T cells such as MAIT and iNKT, although diverse VJ usage argued against such confounding for most clonotypes. Because the same donors could not be followed over many years, the conclusions depended on cross-sectional statistical analysis.

All donors were healthy Caucasians. The twin cohort comprised three pairs of female monozygotic twins, all aged about 18 to 30 years. The RNA used for TCR libraries was isolated from peripheral blood mononuclear cells. The receptor library was made with 5' RACE. These reads were obtained on an Illumina HiSeq 2000. A universal primer binding site was introduced by template switching, and a unique molecular identifier was present in the final cDNA, enabling accurate counting of TCR cDNA molecules. Specific primers in the conserved constant-segment region were used to synthesize first-strand cDNA for TCR alpha and beta chains. To control for contamination, every cDNA library carried two barcodes: a SMART-Mk sample barcode plus Illumina barcodes. Two successive PCR steps introduced TruSeq adapter sequences along with Illumina sample barcodes. The Illumina HiSeq platform was used with custom primers to sequence TCR alpha and beta cDNA libraries. Per the source publication's procedure: MiGEC processed the raw reads to extract unique molecular identifiers, while MiXCR was used to determine the CDR3 positions. Recombination models were inferred per individual with the repgenHMM and IGoR tools using an EM algorithm. Shared clonotypes were analyzed with the tcR package in R, and sharing was normalized by the product of cloneset sizes. To study raw recombination without the effects of thymic and clonal selection, out-of-frame nonproductive sequences were analyzed. The raw public reads went through TCRdb reprocessing: fastp at Q25, MiXCR clone calling, in-frame beta chains kept. Each CDR3 protein appears once, grouped with its most common genes and DNA. TCRdb, rather than the study authors, made the V and J calls. The sample data list nearly 650,000 distinct CDR3 sequences, and about 7.1% of these were observed just once. The top ten clones comprise 1.6% of the sample.

V gives up 4 bases and J gives up 2 bases, and the segment between their germline ends measures 8 bases. The CDR3 has 13 amino acids, counting the end cysteine and phenylalanine. The DNA shown is the 39-base CDR3, in frame from base 1. Sequences MNHEY (CDR1) and SVGEGT (CDR2) are obtained from the germline V gene. The table lists this clonotype with many counts. Its antigen has not been determined. The record has no base qualities; no much larger clone is one base away. Separately, the same data were catalogued under a study of yellow fever vaccine responses in identical twins. That second publication adds: The T cell response to vaccination in identical twins was reported by the authors to appear partly convergent and partly personalized. In the study, vaccine-responding T cell clones were precisely tracked in identical twins.

The rearrangement combines TRBV6-2 or TRBV6-3 with TRBJ1-1; the D gene identity is not certain. The clonotype originates from a woman younger than 35 in good health. Sequencing input: PBMCs. The CDR3 region reads CASSFLANTEAFF. The DNA sequence follows: TGTGCCAGCAGTTTCCTCGCTAACACTGAAGCTTTCTTT.